The 32 T cell receptor beta chains below were found in one sample sequenced in a study of shared clonotypes between healthy human individuals (dated by TCRdb to about 2020). The library was produced with the immunoSEQ multiplex PCR assay. This immuneACCESS table, as held by TCRdb, lists in-frame sequences with V and J called but not all clones. Of the missing ones, under half trace to an unresolved V gene in checked studies; the others have no known cause. For this sample the table gives fewer than 850,000 clones, of which 55% to 75% were detected only once. Around 2% of the sample rests with the top ten. The specimen sequenced was memory CD4+ T cells sorted from blood. The meaning of the sample's cell subset or site label: CD45RA-negative fraction. The receptors here all came from a woman aged 25 to 45 in good health.

The chain employs TRBV19 and TRBJ2-4; D not resolved. The CDR3 totals 15 residues. The germline gives CDR1 LNHDA, CDR2 SQIVND (reference sequence). V was shortened by 4 bases and J by 11 bases, with 21 bases between the two germline ends. CDR3 coding DNA: TGTGCCAGTAGTAAAACGGCAGAGAGGCCCATAGTTCAGTACTTC. This translates into CASSKTAERPIVQYF.

The chain employs TRBV19 and TRBJ1-4, with D possibly matching TRBD1 (6 bases). In germline, CDR1 is LNHDA, CDR2 SQIVND (reference sequence). Trimming shortened V by 2 bases and J by 7 bases, and 14 bases separated the two germline ends. The CDR3 runs 15 residues. The CDR3 loop reads CASSIMGARGEKLFF. The CDR3 bases are TGTGCCAGTAGTATAATGGGGGCACGAGGTGAAAAACTGTTTTTT.

The CDR3 DNA reads TGTGCCAGCAGCCCTACTCGGGCTCAGCCCCAGCATTTT. Residues: CASSPTRAQPQHF. The J gene is TRBJ1-5, the V gene TRBV7-6; unclear D gene. V lost 5 bases, J lost 6 bases, and 11 bases lay in between. The CDR3 extends over 13 amino acids. In germline, CDR1 is SGHVS, CDR2 FNYEAQ.

The V and J genes are TRBV7-7 and TRBJ2-5; 8 bases fit TRBD2. V dropped 8 bases and J dropped 3; count of bases not matched to a gene: 11. The CDR3 extends over 15 amino acids. CDR1 and CDR2 from the germline V gene are SSHAT and FNYEAQ (reference sequence). The CDR3 DNA reads TGTGCCAGCGCCCCGGGAGGGGGACTAAAAGAGACCCAGTACTTC. Translating gives CASAPGGGLKETQYF.

This chain connects TRBV2 to TRBJ1-1; TRBD1 might be the D (5 bases). Germline CDR1 is SNHLY and CDR2 is FYNNEI. CDR3 length: 14 amino acids. V gave up 5 bases and J gave up 1 base, with 11 bases separating them. The CDR3 loop reads CASSLSGPNTEAFF. The DNA of the CDR3 is TGTGCCAGCAGTCTGTCAGGGCCGAACACTGAAGCTTTCTTT. The full variable domain, rest sourced from reference TRBV2 and TRBJ1-1, is EPEVTQTPSHQVTQMGQEVILRCVPISNHLYFYWYRQILGQKVEFLVSFYNNEISEKSEIFDDQFSVERPDGSNFTLKIRSTKLEDSAMYFCASSLSGPNTEAFFGQGTRLTVV.

The chain employs TRBV11-2 and TRBJ2-1, with 12 positions matching TRBD2. Germline V gene sequence: CDR1 SGHAT, CDR2 FQNNGV. V dropped 4 bases and J dropped 9; count of bases not matched to a gene: 1. The CDR3 is 13 amino acids. CDR3 protein: CASSWGLAGEQFF. The CDR3 DNA reads as TGTGCCAGCAGCTGGGGACTAGCGGGTGAGCAGTTCTTC. Supplemented by reference TRBV11-2 and TRBJ2-1, the full variable domain reads EAGVAQSPRYKIIEKRQSVAFWCNPISGHATLYWYQQILGQGPKLLIQFQNNGVVDDSQLPKDRFSAERLKGVDSTLKIQPAKLEDSAVYLCASSWGLAGEQFFGPGTRLTVL.

In nucleotides, the CDR3 is TGCAGCGTTGAAATCCTCGCAGCCAAAAACATTCAGTACTTC. This encodes CSVEILAAKNIQYF. J is TRBJ2-4 and V is TRBV29-1; D unclear. From germline, CDR1 is SQVTM and CDR2 ANQGSEA. The CDR3 loop spans 14 amino acids. Trimming cost V 2 bases and J 0 bases, with 8 bases left between them.

This clone has more than one count but fewer than ten. This chain connects TRBV28 to TRBJ2-7; D not resolved. Per the germline V gene, CDR1 is MDHEN and CDR2 is SYDVKM. Between the trimmed V and J ends, which lost 5 bases and 3 bases, there was a span of 5 bases. The CDR3 is 11 amino acids. The CDR3 nucleotides read TGTGCCAGCAGTCCGTTCTACGAGCAGTACTTC. This encodes CASSPFYEQYF.

The count of this clone is one. J is TRBJ2-2 and V is TRBV7-6, with D possibly TRBD2 on 5 matching bases. This CDR3 spans 15 amino acids. V was trimmed by 1 base and J by 4 bases, leaving 10 bases between them. Germline CDR1 reads SGHVS; CDR2 reads FNYEAQ. CDR3 sequence (DNA): TGTGCCAGCAGCTTAGAGGCTAGCAGCACCGGGGAGCTGTTTTTT. Its translation is CASSLEASSTGELFF.

The chain combines TRBV2 with TRBJ2-1; D unresolved. V was cut by 7 bases and J by 9 bases, with 13 bases left in between. This CDR3 is 12 amino acids long. Per the germline V gene, CDR1 is SNHLY and CDR2 is FYNNEI. DNA for the CDR3: TGTGCCAGCACCAACACAGTCCTTGAGCAGTTCTTC. Translated, it gives CASTNTVLEQFF.

The rearrangement uses TRBV7-9 and TRBJ1-3; no clear D. This CDR3 is 14 amino acids long. Trimming stripped 1 base from V and 6 bases from J, with 10 bases between. Germline V lookup: CDR1 SEHNR, CDR2 FQNEAQ (reference sequence). CDR3 bases: TGTGCCAGCAGCTTAGTTGGTTTTTCAAACACCATATATTTT. Translating gives CASSLVGFSNTIYF.

This clone was counted many times. V and J are TRBV11-2 and TRBJ2-3; the match to TRBD1 covers 7 bases. The CDR3 spans 13 residues. From germline, CDR1 is SGHAT and CDR2 FQNNGV. V shed 7 bases and J 7 bases; nucleotides not matched to a gene: 8. The CDR3 bases are TGTGCCAGCACCCTATCACAGGGGAATACGCAGTATTTT. Translation gives CASTLSQGNTQYF.

The chain joins TRBV7-9 to TRBJ1-4, with 8 bases lining up with TRBD1. This CDR3 spans 15 amino acids. Germline CDR1 reads SEHNR; CDR2 reads FQNEAQ (reference sequence). V lost 5 bases, J lost 6 bases, and 8 bases stayed unmatched. The DNA of the CDR3 is TGTGCCAGCAGCCGAGGACAGGGCGGGGATGAAAAACTGTTTTTT. It specifies CASSRGQGGDEKLFF.

This clone turned up a few times. The gene calls are TRBV11-2 and TRBJ2-1; a possible D gene is TRBD2 (6 bases). CDR3 length: 17 residues. V lost 1 base and J 8 bases, leaving 21 bases between the germline ends. Germline V CDR1 and CDR2: SGHAT, FQNNGV. In DNA, the CDR3 is TGTGCCAGCAGCTTAGGCCCTGGGGCGGGGTTGGAGGATGAGCAGTTCTTC. It codes for CASSLGPGAGLEDEQFF.

The chain has TRBV11-2 and TRBJ2-7; D gene ambiguous. The germline CDR1 and CDR2 sequences are SGHAT and FQNNGV. Trimming removed 4 bases at V and 5 bases at J, with 9 bases between. The CDR3 contains 12 residues. The CDR3 region has the DNA TGTGCCAGCAGCTCCCCAAGTAACGAGCAGTACTTC. Encoded protein: CASSSPSNEQYF.

There are a few counts of this clone. This CDR3 is CASSLELAGGWKTQYF. CDR3 bases: TGTGCCAGCAGCTTAGAACTAGCGGGAGGTTGGAAGACCCAGTACTTC. V usage is TRBV11-2 and J usage is TRBJ2-5; TRBD2 matches at 12 bases. The CDR3 loop spans 16 amino acids. The V segment lost 0 bases and the J segment 6 bases; nucleotides outside the gene matches: 5. Per germline, CDR1 SGHAT and CDR2 FQNNGV.

The V and J genes are TRBV7-2 and TRBJ2-7; TRBD2 agrees at 8 bases. V was clipped by 0 bases and J by 4 bases; unmatched bases: 14. CDR3 length: 18 amino acids. Germline loops: CDR1 SGHTA, CDR2 FQGNSA. The CDR3 here is CASSLALFAGGVGYEQYF. Here the CDR3 DNA reads TGTGCCAGCAGCTTAGCACTGTTCGCGGGAGGTGTGGGGTACGAGCAGTACTTC. The variable domain in full, completed from reference TRBV7-2 and TRBJ2-7, reads GAGVSQSPSNKVTEKGKDVELRCDPISGHTALYWYRQSLGQGLEFLIYFQGNSAPDKSGLPSDRFSAERTGGSVSTLTIQRTQQEDSAVYLCASSLALFAGGVGYEQYFGPGTRLTVT.

V gene TRBV6-1 combines with J gene TRBJ1-1; the D gene is possibly TRBD1 (6 bases). The germline gives CDR1 MNHNS, CDR2 SASEGT. V lost 6 bases and J lost 1, with 15 bases in between. The CDR3 sequence is 15 residues long. This chain's CDR3 is CASRKGPGANTEAFF. The CDR3 DNA reads as TGTGCCAGCAGGAAGGGACCGGGGGCGAACACTGAAGCTTTCTTT.

The rearrangement uses TRBV10-2 and TRBJ1-4; 7 bases align to TRBD1. The CDR3 runs to 12 residues. Germline lookup yields CDR1 WSHSY and CDR2 SAAADI. V shed 6 bases, J shed 8 bases, and the junction held 3 bases outside the gene matches. This CDR3 is CASSTTGEKLFF. In DNA, the CDR3 is TGCGCCAGCAGCACGACAGGGGAAAAACTGTTTTTT.

In its sample, this clone was seen a few times. The chain uses TRBV10-3 and TRBJ2-2; D possibly corresponds to TRBD2 (6 bases). This CDR3 is 17 amino acids long. Trimming stripped 0 bases from V and 0 bases from J, with 11 bases between. Germline values: CDR1 ENHRY, CDR2 SYGVKD. DNA for the CDR3: TGTGCCATCAGTGAGTCGGGTAGCGGAACGAACACCGGGGAGCTGTTTTTT. Translation: CAISESGSGTNTGELFF.

This clone occurred many times. The V gene is TRBV11-2, the J gene TRBJ2-7; maybe TRBD2 (5 bases). Germline values: CDR1 SGHAT, CDR2 FQNNGV. Deletions cut 4 bases from V and 6 bases from J, with 19 bases between. This CDR3 is 15 amino acids long. The CDR3 bases are TGTGCCAGCAGCTCGACTACCACCCGTTGGGGCGAGCAGTACTTC. Protein sequence: CASSSTTTRWGEQYF.

A note on this clone: A far larger clone is one base from this, pointing to a likely read error. The chain links TRBV7-9 to TRBJ2-1; 7 bases line up with TRBD2. Unmatched junction bases numbered 4, after V lost 5 bases and J lost 0 bases. The CDR3 consists of 15 residues. Germline V gene sequence: CDR1 SEHNR, CDR2 FQNEAQ (reference sequence). DNA for the CDR3: TGTGCCAGCAGCCCCCAGCGGGACTCCTACAATGAGCAGTTCTTC. Its protein product is CASSPQRDSYNEQFF.

This clone was counted between two and nine times. This chain uses TRBV5-4 with TRBJ2-7; D is undetermined. V lost 0 bases to trimming and J lost 6 bases, with 7 bases between them. Looked up from germline, CDR1 is SGHNT and CDR2 is YYREEE (reference sequence). This CDR3 comprises 12 residues. The CDR3 coding sequence is TGTGCCAGCAGCTTGGAAGCTTTCGAGCAGTACTTC. Residues: CASSLEAFEQYF.

This clone was seen only a few times. Other DNA sequences within the sample encode an identical CDR3. The chain carries TRBV30 and TRBJ2-3, with 9 bases that match TRBD2. Germline CDR1 and CDR2: GTSNPN and SVGIG (reference sequence). The CDR3 is made up of 15 amino acids. The V and J ends lost 4 bases and 3 bases, in that order; junction bases with no gene match: 8. CDR3 nucleotide sequence: TGTGCCTGGACCCCAGGACTAGCGAGGACAGATACGCAGTATTTT. As protein: CAWTPGLARTDTQYF.

The chain is built from TRBV4-2 and TRBJ1-2, with 9 bases fitting TRBD1. J lost 3 bases, V lost 9 bases, and 5 bases had no gene match. This CDR3 has 13 residues. The V gene's germline CDR1 is LGHNA and CDR2 YNFKEQ. CDR3 nucleotides: TGTGCCAGACGAGACAGGGGGGACTATGGCTACACCTTC. Translating gives CARRDRGDYGYTF.

The J gene is TRBJ2-1, the V gene TRBV19, with D perhaps TRBD1 (5 bases). The CDR3 is 13 amino acids. Germline CDR1 is LNHDA and CDR2 is SQIVND (reference sequence). V lost 3 bases to trimming and J lost 5 bases, with 8 bases between them. DNA of the CDR3: TGTGCCAGTAGTATGACAGTCCACAATGAGCAGTTCTTC. It codes for CASSMTVHNEQFF.

The rearrangement joins TRBV27 to TRBJ1-2, with 10 bases fitting TRBD1. Per germline, CDR1 MNHEY and CDR2 SMNVEV (reference sequence). V shed 9 bases and J 4 bases; nucleotides not matched to a gene: 8. This CDR3 is 14 amino acids long. CDR3 residues: CASKPGQGPYGYTF. CDR3 in DNA: TGTGCCAGTAAACCGGGACAGGGGCCCTATGGCTACACCTTC.

This clone has just one count. The chain joins TRBV5-1 to TRBJ1-1; TRBD1 aligns across 8 bases. There are 16 residues in the CDR3. The germline V gene encodes CDR1 SGHRS and CDR2 YFSETQ. V lost 4 bases, J lost 0 bases, and 8 bases stayed unmatched. CDR3 residues: CASSPWTGRMNTEAFF. The CDR3 coding sequence is TGCGCCAGCAGCCCCTGGACAGGGCGAATGAACACTGAAGCTTTCTTT.

The chain joins TRBV25-1 to TRBJ2-7, with D perhaps TRBD2 (6 bases). V lost 8 bases and J lost 7, with 21 bases in between. This CDR3 spans 14 amino acids. The germline V gene encodes CDR1 MGHDK and CDR2 SYGVNS. This chain's CDR3 is CASARAGVAREQYF. CDR3 nucleotide sequence: TGTGCCAGCGCGCGAGCGGGCGTTGCTCGGGAGCAGTACTTC.

The gene calls are TRBV7-9 and TRBJ2-1, with 8 nucleotides matching TRBD2. V shed 5 bases and J 8 bases; nucleotides not matched to a gene: 8. Germline V gene lookup returns CDR1 SEHNR and CDR2 FQNEAQ (reference sequence). This CDR3 comprises 14 residues. The CDR3 nucleotides read TGTGCCAGCAGCCAGGGACTAGGGGGGGATGAGCAGTTCTTC. Protein: CASSQGLGGDEQFF.

The chain joins TRBV28 to TRBJ2-3, with D possibly being TRBD1 or TRBD2 (6 bases each). CDR3 length: 15 residues. Germline V lookup: CDR1 MDHEN, CDR2 SYDVKM. V dropped 5 bases and J dropped 1 base, with 13 bases sitting between them. The CDR3 loop is CASSLPRGRTDTQYF. The CDR3 region has the DNA TGTGCCAGCAGTCTCCCCCGGGGGCGCACAGATACGCAGTATTTT. Full variable domain (rest looked up from reference TRBV28 and TRBJ2-3): DVKVTQSSRYLVKRTGEKVFLECVQDMDHENMFWYRQDPGLGLRLIYFSYDVKMKEKGDIPEGYSVSREKKERFSLILESASTNQTSMYLCASSLPRGRTDTQYFGPGTRLTVL.

The chain carries TRBV11-2 and TRBJ2-7; tentatively, D is TRBD2 (6 bases). CDR3 length: 14 residues. Germline assignment: CDR1 SGHAT and CDR2 FQNNGV. Trimming stripped 5 bases from V and 2 bases from J, with 13 bases between. The CDR3 nucleotides are TGTGCCAGCAGCCTACTAGCAGGGCCCTACGAGCAGTACTTC. Protein: CASSLLAGPYEQYF.